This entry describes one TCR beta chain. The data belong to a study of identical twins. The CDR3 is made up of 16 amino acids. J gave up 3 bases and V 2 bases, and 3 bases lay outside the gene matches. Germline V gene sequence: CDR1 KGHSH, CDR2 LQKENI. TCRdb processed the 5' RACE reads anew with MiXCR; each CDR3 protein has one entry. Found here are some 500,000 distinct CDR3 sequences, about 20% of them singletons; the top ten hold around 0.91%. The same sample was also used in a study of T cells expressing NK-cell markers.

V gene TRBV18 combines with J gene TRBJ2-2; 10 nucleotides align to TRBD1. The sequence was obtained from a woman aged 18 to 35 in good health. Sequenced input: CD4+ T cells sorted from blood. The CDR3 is CASSPGTGADTGELFF. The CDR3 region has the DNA TGTGCCAGCTCACCAGGGACAGGGGCGGACACCGGGGAGCTGTTTTTT.